Following are 18 T cell receptor beta chains from one sample sequenced in a study of CD8+CD57+ T cells in acquired aplastic anemia. CDR3 and TCR beta VDJ profiling relied on a genomic DNA template. TCRdb called the reads again in MiXCR, with one record for every CDR3 protein. Of 220,000 or so distinct CDR3 sequences in the sample, approximately 65% were seen once. Flow cytometry had shown expanded CD8+CD57+ cells in the patients chosen for sequencing. The sequenced sample was sorted CD4+, CD8+, or CD8+CD57+ T cells (not recorded which) from PBMCs. All receptors derive from a human donor with aplastic anemia.

The chain couples TRBV6-5 to TRBJ1-2; D may be TRBD1 (6 bases). The CDR3 runs 13 residues. V dropped 8 bases and J dropped 2 bases, with 12 bases sitting between them. CDR1 and CDR2 from the germline V gene are MNHEY and SVGAGI. CDR3 amino acids: CASWSGQNYGYTF. The DNA of the CDR3 is TGTGCCAGCTGGTCAGGACAGAACTATGGCTACACCTTC.

The genes are TRBV7-9 and TRBJ2-3; D not resolved. The germline gives CDR1 SEHNR, CDR2 FQNEAQ (reference sequence). The CDR3 extends over 14 amino acids. V gave up 2 bases and J gave up 2 bases, with 8 bases separating them. The CDR3 DNA reads TGTGCCAGCAGCTTAAGGTCCCACACAGATACGCAGTATTTT. Encoded protein: CASSLRSHTDTQYF.

The chain carries TRBV24-1 and TRBJ2-7; D might be TRBD1 (5 bases). The CDR3 totals 15 residues. The V end lost 5 bases, the J end lost 5 bases, and 18 bases lay between the germline ends. CDR1 and CDR2 from the germline V gene are KGHDR and SFDVKD. CDR3 nucleotide sequence: TGTGCCACCAGTGTTACGCGGTCAGGGTTGCACGAGCAGTACTTC. Translating it yields CATSVTRSGLHEQYF.

This clonotype was counted ten times or more. The chain couples TRBV6-5 to TRBJ1-5, with D perhaps TRBD1 (5 bases). V was clipped by 6 bases and J by 2 bases, with 20 bases between them. The length of the CDR3 is 17 residues. CDR1 and CDR2 (germline): MNHEY, SVGAGI. The CDR3 DNA sequence: TGTGCCAGCAGACATCTCAGGGATGGGATGGGCAATCAGCCCCAGCATTTT. Its protein product is CASRHLRDGMGNQPQHF.

The V gene is TRBV29-1, the J gene TRBJ2-7, with a weak D call TRBD1 (6 bases). Per germline, CDR1 SQVTM and CDR2 ANQGSEA. Trimming took off 5 bases at V and 4 bases at J, with 9 bases between the two ends. This CDR3 region has 11 residues. The CDR3 region is CSVKGEYEQYF. DNA for the CDR3: TGCAGCGTTAAGGGGGAGTACGAGCAGTACTTC.

The gene calls are TRBV24-1 and TRBJ1-2, with 10 bases that match TRBD1. Germline V lookup: CDR1 KGHDR, CDR2 SFDVKD. With 6 bases clipped from V and 4 bases from J, the junction kept 7 bases outside the gene matches. The CDR3 spans 15 residues. CDR3 sequence: CATSPGTGVPYGYTF. Written as DNA, the CDR3 is TGTGCCACCAGTCCTGGGACAGGGGTCCCCTATGGCTACACCTTC.

CDR3 sequence: CASSSPGQGAVDGYTF. The DNA for the CDR3 is TGTGCCAGCAGCTCTCCGGGACAGGGGGCAGTGGATGGCTACACCTTC. V gene TRBV7-9 combines with J gene TRBJ1-2; 12 bases are a match to TRBD1. The CDR3 has 16 amino acids. Unmatched junction bases numbered 9, after V lost 4 bases and J lost 6 bases. Germline V gives CDR1 SEHNR, CDR2 FQNEAQ (reference sequence).

The CDR3 sequence is CASALLSEAFF. CDR3 coding DNA: TGTGCCAGCGCCTTACTGTCTGAAGCTTTCTTT. The V call is TRBV7-9, the J call TRBJ1-1; D gene ambiguous. The CDR3 loop spans 11 amino acids. Trimming took off 8 bases at V and 6 bases at J, with 10 bases between the two ends. CDR1 SEHNR and CDR2 FQNEAQ come from the germline V gene (reference sequence).

The chain links TRBV2 to TRBJ2-1; D might be TRBD2 (5 bases). Trimming cost V 10 bases and J 7 bases, with 14 bases left between them. The V gene's germline CDR1 is SNHLY and CDR2 FYNNEI. The CDR3 covers 12 residues. The CDR3 is CATFPPGNEQFF. DNA of the CDR3: TGTGCCACATTCCCACCGGGGAATGAGCAGTTCTTC.

This sequence joins TRBV15 and TRBJ1-1, with 7 bases identical to TRBD1. Germline V gene sequence: CDR1 LNHNV, CDR2 YYDKDF (reference sequence). This CDR3 is 14 amino acids long. After removal of 4 bases from V and 3 bases from J, the junction contained 5 bases not matched to a gene. The CDR3 here is CATSTDREYTEAFF. CDR3 nucleotides: TGTGCCACCAGCACTGACAGGGAATACACTGAAGCTTTCTTT.

This chain uses TRBV2 with TRBJ1-1; no firm D call. Germline loops: CDR1 SNHLY, CDR2 FYNNEI. The CDR3 spans 13 residues. The ends were cut back, 7 bases at V and 5 bases at J, with 14 bases in the middle. The CDR3 sequence: CASTRPRETEAFF. CDR3 coding DNA: TGTGCCAGCACGCGACCCAGAGAGACTGAAGCTTTCTTT.

J is TRBJ2-1 and V is TRBV5-1, with D tentatively TRBD1 or TRBD2 (5 bases each). Germline values: CDR1 SGHRS, CDR2 YFSETQ. V lost 4 bases to trimming and J lost 5 bases, with 13 bases between them. The CDR3 runs to 14 residues. CDR3 DNA sequence: TGCGCCAGCAGCAGGGACGCGGCCAACAATGAGCAGTTCTTC. It encodes CASSRDAANNEQFF. Supplemented by reference TRBV5-1 and TRBJ2-1, the full variable domain reads KAGVTQTPRYLIKTRGQQVTLSCSPISGHRSVSWYQQTPGQGLQFLFEYFSETQRNKGNFPGRFSGRQFSNSRSEMNVSTLELGDSALYLCASSRDAANNEQFFGPGTRLTVL.

The rearrangement joins TRBV10-3 to TRBJ2-7; no clear D gene. CDR1 and CDR2 from the germline V gene are ENHRY and SYGVKD. The CDR3 sequence is 14 residues long. V was cut by 2 bases and J by 5 bases, with 13 bases left in between. In DNA, the CDR3 is TGTGCCATCAGTGAGGGTCACGCGAAAGACGAGCAGTACTTC. It translates to CAISEGHAKDEQYF.

The V and J genes are TRBV19 and TRBJ2-7; 7 nucleotides match TRBD1. Per germline, CDR1 LNHDA and CDR2 SQIVND (reference sequence). Trimming took 7 bases from V and 1 from J; bases not matched to a gene: 7. There are 14 residues in the CDR3. CDR3 sequence reads: CASISGTASYEQYF. CDR3 nucleotide sequence: TGTGCCAGTATTTCAGGGACAGCTTCCTACGAGCAGTACTTC.

The V and J genes are TRBV24-1 and TRBJ2-1, with 8 bases matching TRBD2. Germline V gene sequence: CDR1 KGHDR, CDR2 SFDVKD. Germline trimming cut 6 bases from V and 5 bases from J; bases unmatched to any gene: 8. CDR3 size: 15 residues. CDR3 coding DNA: TGTGCCACCAGTCCGTCCGGGGGGGTCGACAATGAGCAGTTCTTC. Translation: CATSPSGGVDNEQFF.

This clonotype was detected only a few times. CDR3 protein: CASSIVGQGEYGYTF. The CDR3 nucleotides read TGTGCCAGCAGCATAGTCGGACAGGGAGAATATGGCTACACCTTC. J is TRBJ1-2 and V is TRBV7-8; TRBD1 matches 8 bases. Losses at the gene ends were 5 bases for V and 5 bases for J; bases not matched to a gene: 10. Germline CDR1 is SGHVS and CDR2 is FQNEAQ. This CDR3 contains 15 residues.

This clonotype was detected only a few times. V gene TRBV10-3 combines with J gene TRBJ1-1; D remains ambiguous. Trimming stripped 0 bases from V and 11 bases from J, with 13 bases between. The CDR3 spans 13 residues. Germline V lookup: CDR1 ENHRY, CDR2 SYGVKD. As DNA, the CDR3 is TGTGCCATCAGTGAGTCGACCGGCGGATTCGCTTTCTTT. It translates to CAISESTGGFAFF.

The CDR3 region has the DNA TGTGCCAGCAGTCTTTGGGACACCGGGTCTGAAGCTTTCTTT. Translation gives CASSLWDTGSEAFF. V and J are TRBV2 and TRBJ1-1, with a weak D call TRBD1 (6 bases). Germline assignment: CDR1 SNHLY and CDR2 FYNNEI. V was trimmed by 5 bases and J by 6 bases, leaving 16 bases between them. This CDR3 region has 14 residues.